This T cell receptor (beta chain) was profiled in a study of T cell responses to AZD1222 COVID-19 vaccine. Study-level findings and limits: Donors, mostly white British, included more females; clonal diversity was possibly underestimated. Close to half of spike-specific TCRs reportedly recognize unmutated variant regions. Receipt of two AZD1222 doses was followed by a rise in Spike-specific TCR breadth and depth.

Second-dose groups at about 4 or about 12 weeks were pooled. Profiled with immunoSEQ multiplex PCR; TCRdb holds only in-frame clones, not every one. The sample gives roughly 69,000 clones, 80% of which show up once; around 15% is in the top ten. J lost 1 base, V lost 5 bases, and 3 bases had no gene match. The CDR3 sequence is 14 residues long. Germline V gene sequence: CDR1 KGHDR, CDR2 SFDVKD. To note about this clone: Its target is unknown.

The TCR comes from an adult who received the AZD1222 COVID-19 vaccine. Material: peripheral blood, obtained 28 days after the second AZD1222 dose. This chain uses TRBV24-1 with TRBJ2-5; 7 positions match TRBD2. The CDR3 DNA is TGTGCCACCAGTGGACGGGGGGTCCAAGAGACCCAGTACTTC. Translated: CATSGRGVQETQYF.